This T cell receptor (beta chain) was documented in a study of vaccination effects on CD4 cells after COVID-19. Whole-study results and caveats: Among infection- and vaccine-induced clones, marked clonal contraction occurred late after vaccination. Healthy vaccinees' vaccine-induced clones included only 1 of 255 that recognized common cold coronaviruses.

CDR3 size: 17 residues. CDR1 is SGHDT, CDR2 YYEEEE, per germline. Trimming removed 0 bases from V and 3 bases from J; junction bases left unmatched: 11. ViraFEST used viral peptide pools to expand antigen-specific CD4+ T cells before sequencing. At the end of 10 days of culture, CD4+ T cells were isolated. Vaccinated participants had no history of SARS-CoV-2 infection and tested negative for nucleocapsid antibodies. Notes on this clone: Its cognate antigen is unknown.

Using immunoSEQ multiplex PCR, the repertoire was profiled, and TCRdb retains in-frame clones only, with some absent. The table has around 36,000 clones, roughly 70% seen once; the top ten hold 20% to 25%. Sequences were derived from CD4+ T cells from PBMCs cultured with SARS-CoV-2 spike peptides, sampled before COVID-19 vaccination. This sequence was found in a human donor who received a COVID-19 vaccine. The chain combines TRBV5-6 with TRBJ2-7; 8 bases map to TRBD2. This CDR3 reads CASSLEPLIAGSYEQYF. Written as DNA, the CDR3 is TGTGCCAGCAGCTTGGAACCCCTAATAGCGGGGAGCTACGAGCAGTACTTC.